The T cell receptor beta chain under discussion was sequenced for a study of cytomegalovirus exposure and HLA in healthy donors. Findings of the study overall: According to the study, roughly 160 TCR beta chains were cytomegalovirus-associated. There were some V segments, including TRBV6-2 and TRBV6-3, excluded as indistinguishable. Differences between HLA loci emerged in a later analysis of TCR association rates, with DRB1 most and HLA-C fewest.

PCR primers comprised 60 Vbeta and 13 Jbeta primers. Measured with immunoSEQ multiplex PCR; TCRdb has only the in-frame clones, and not every one. In the table there are about 150,000 clones, 76% of which are singletons. Per germline, CDR1 SEHNR and CDR2 FQNEAQ (reference sequence). The length of the CDR3 is 16 residues. V lost 5 bases, J lost 4 bases, and 5 bases stayed unmatched. On this clone itself: Its antigen is not identified.

This receptor was obtained from a man between 40 and 49 years old in good health and CMV-seronegative. Source material: PBMCs. The chain couples TRBV7-9 to TRBJ2-3; 14 bases are a match to TRBD2. CDR3 bases: TGTGCCAGCAGCCTGACTAGCGGGGGGGCCCCAGATACGCAGTATTTT. Protein: CASSLTSGGAPDTQYF.